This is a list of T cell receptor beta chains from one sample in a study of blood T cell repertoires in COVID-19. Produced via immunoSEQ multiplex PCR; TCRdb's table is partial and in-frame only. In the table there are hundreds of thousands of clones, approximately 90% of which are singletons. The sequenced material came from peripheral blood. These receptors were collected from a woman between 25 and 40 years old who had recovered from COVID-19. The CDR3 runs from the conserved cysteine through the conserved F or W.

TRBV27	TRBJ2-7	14	CASSGGLRTYEQYF
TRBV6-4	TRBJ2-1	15	CASSESSGGSNEQFF
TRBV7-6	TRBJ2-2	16	CASSVGQPSNTGELFF
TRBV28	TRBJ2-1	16	CASSPDGGLAGEEQFF
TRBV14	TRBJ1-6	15	CASSQGTGYNSPLHF
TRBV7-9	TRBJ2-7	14	CASSLAGAGGEQYF
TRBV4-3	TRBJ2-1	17	CASSQALGRGGQDEQFF
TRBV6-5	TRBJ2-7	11	CASSQAGKQYF
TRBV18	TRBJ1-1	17	CASSSDREKALNTEAFF
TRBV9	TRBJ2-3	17	CASSVARPSGYTDTQYF
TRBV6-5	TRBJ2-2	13	CASRGQGSGELFF
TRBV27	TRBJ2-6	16	CASSYLTGLGANVLTF
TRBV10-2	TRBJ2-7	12	CASSLDRVQQYF
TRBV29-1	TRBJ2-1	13	CSVEENRVDEQFF
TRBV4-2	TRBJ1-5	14	CASSQTQGYQPQHF
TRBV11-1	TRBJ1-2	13	CASSPGLSYGYTF
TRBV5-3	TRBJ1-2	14	CARSLGQLGHGYTF
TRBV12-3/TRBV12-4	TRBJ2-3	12	CASSSSTDTQYF
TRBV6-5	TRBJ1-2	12	CASSYRGGSYTF
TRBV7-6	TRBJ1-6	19	CASTPLGGTGSPFNSPLHF
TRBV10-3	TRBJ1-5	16	CATGRQGGTSNQPQHF
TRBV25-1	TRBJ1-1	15	CASSEVSGLLAEAFF
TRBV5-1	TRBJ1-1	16	CASSLASGPMNTEAFF
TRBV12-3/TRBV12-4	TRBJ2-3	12	CASSWGADTQYF
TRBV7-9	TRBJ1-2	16	CASSLEPGQVNYGYTF
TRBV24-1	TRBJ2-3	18	CATSDPAGQASGADTQYF
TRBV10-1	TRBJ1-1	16	CASSAPPEVWDTEAFF
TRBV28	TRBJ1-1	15	CASSPRSGKGTEAFF
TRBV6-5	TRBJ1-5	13	CASSPWGDQPQHF
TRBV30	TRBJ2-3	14	CAWSRGRASDTQYF
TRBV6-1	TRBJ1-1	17	CASSEGWGTTRTTEAFF
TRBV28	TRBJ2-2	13	CASSRSIRGELFF
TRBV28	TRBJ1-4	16	CASSSAPGQENEKLFF
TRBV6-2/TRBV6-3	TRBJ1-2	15	CASSYSKGDAYGYTF
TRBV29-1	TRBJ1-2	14	CSSRKQGGVYGYTF
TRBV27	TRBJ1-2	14	CASSPKATGPGYTF
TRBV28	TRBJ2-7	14	CASSFRLAQYEQYF
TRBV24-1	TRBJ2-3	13	CATSRTGTDTQYF
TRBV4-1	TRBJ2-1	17	CASSQSIAGATYNEQFF
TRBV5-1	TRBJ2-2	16	CASSLLSGQGYGELFF
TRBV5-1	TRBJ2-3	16	CASSPSSGGSTDTQYF
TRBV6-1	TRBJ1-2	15	CASSEAWQGTYGYTF
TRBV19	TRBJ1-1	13	CASRQRLNTEAFF
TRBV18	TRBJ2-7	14	CASSATGSSYEQYF
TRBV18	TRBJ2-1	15	CASSPLMAVMDEQFF
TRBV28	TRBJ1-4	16	CASSLLGQGENEKLFF
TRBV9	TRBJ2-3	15	CASSVGGVSTDTQYF
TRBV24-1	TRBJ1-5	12	CATTTGNQPQHF
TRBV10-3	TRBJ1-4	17	CAISDPLSDRNNEKLFF
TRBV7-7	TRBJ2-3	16	CASSPGAGGNTDTQYF
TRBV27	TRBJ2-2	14	CASSFRGYAGELFF
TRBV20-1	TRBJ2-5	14	CSASLAGVRSVQYF
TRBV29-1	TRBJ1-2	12	CSVQGTNYGYTF